Given below is one T cell receptor (beta chain) in context. Its antigen remains unidentified. The data were taken from a study of T cells in Graves' hyperthyroidism and ophthalmopathy. Each diagnosis was grounded in clinical symptoms, serum thyroxine and TRAb, thyroid ultrasound, and orbital computed tomography. Broader study findings: Ophthalmopathy was identified by the model a median around 5.9 months ahead of onset. Within blood appeared most thyroid clonotypes that had expanded above 0.001.

This CDR3 comprises 15 residues. Germline CDR1 and CDR2: SEHNR and FQNEAQ (reference sequence). J was trimmed by 5 bases and V by 4 bases; bases with no gene match: 10. Researchers took RNA transcripts and amplified the TCR beta CDR3 regions from them. Initially, a first-round RT-PCR of the TCR CDR3 employed the HTBI primer set. Each CDR3 protein is one row after TCRdb ran MiXCR on the multiplex PCR reads. Of hundreds of thousands of distinct CDR3 sequences detected, approximately 42% appear once; the ten largest clones hold approximately 7.2%. The TCR sequence derives from an adult man with Graves' disease, either hyperthyroidism or ophthalmopathy (not recorded which). The chain combines TRBV7-9 with TRBJ2-5; 7 nucleotides align to TRBD1. Sequences were obtained from peripheral blood or thyroid tissue (not recorded which). The CDR3 here is CASSWGTVSFETQYF. The CDR3 coding sequence is TGTGCCAGCAGCTGGGGGACAGTTTCTTTTGAGACCCAGTACTTC.